This T cell receptor (beta chain) derives from a study of blood T cells in healthy people across ages. With a J-beta primer mix and a sample-barcoded 5' primer, a second PCR ran about 7 to 12 cycles. Every sample returned 2.5 million or more CDR3-containing paired-end reads. Via MiXCR, TCRdb re-called the 5' RACE reads, giving one row per CDR3 protein. Seen here are approximately 1,700,000 distinct CDR3 sequences, about two fifths observed once, and the top ten hold more than 20%. To note about this clonotype: What it recognizes is unknown.

Germline assignment: CDR1 MNHEY and CDR2 SVGAGI. Trimming cost V 8 bases and J 7 bases, with 11 bases left between them. This CDR3 comprises 12 residues. Findings of the study overall: Diversity of TCR beta per million T cells declined in a roughly linear way with age.

Healthy Caucasians from Russia aged roughly 6 to 90 served as donors. Sequenced sample: blood. The V call is TRBV6-5, the J call TRBJ2-2; TRBD2 is a possible D gene (5 bases). This TCR derives from a human donor in good health. The CDR3 reads CASRGEGGELFF. CDR3 bases: TGTGCCAGCCGGGGAGAGGGCGGGGAGCTGTTTTTT.